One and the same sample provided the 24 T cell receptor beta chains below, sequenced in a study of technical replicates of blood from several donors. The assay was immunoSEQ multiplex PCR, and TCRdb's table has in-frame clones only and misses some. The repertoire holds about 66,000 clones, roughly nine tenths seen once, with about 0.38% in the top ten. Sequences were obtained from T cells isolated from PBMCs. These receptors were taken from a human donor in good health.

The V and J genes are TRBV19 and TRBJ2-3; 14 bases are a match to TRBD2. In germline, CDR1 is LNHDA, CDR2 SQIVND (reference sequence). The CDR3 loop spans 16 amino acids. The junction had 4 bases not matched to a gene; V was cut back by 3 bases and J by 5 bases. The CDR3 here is CASSMGLAGAQDTQYF. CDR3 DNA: TGTGCCAGTAGTATGGGACTAGCGGGAGCCCAAGATACGCAGTATTTT.

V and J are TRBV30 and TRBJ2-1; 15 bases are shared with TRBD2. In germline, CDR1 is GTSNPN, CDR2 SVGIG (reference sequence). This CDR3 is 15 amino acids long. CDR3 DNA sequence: TGTGCAGAGGAAGTTGGACTAGCGGGAGGGCCTGAGCAGTTCTTC. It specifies CAEEVGLAGGPEQFF.

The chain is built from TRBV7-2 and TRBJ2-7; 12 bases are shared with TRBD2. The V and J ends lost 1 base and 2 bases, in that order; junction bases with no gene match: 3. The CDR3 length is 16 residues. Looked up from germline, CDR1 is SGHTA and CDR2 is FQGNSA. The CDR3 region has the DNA TGTGCCAGCAGCTTAGAGTCTAGCGGGAGGGCCTACGAGCAGTACTTC. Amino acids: CASSLESSGRAYEQYF.

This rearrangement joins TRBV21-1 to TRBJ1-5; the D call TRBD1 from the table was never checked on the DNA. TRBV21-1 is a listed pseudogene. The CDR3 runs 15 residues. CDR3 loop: CASIMFRASHQPQHF. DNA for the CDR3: TGTGCCAGCATAATGTTCAGGGCTTCGCATCAGCCCCAGCATTTT.

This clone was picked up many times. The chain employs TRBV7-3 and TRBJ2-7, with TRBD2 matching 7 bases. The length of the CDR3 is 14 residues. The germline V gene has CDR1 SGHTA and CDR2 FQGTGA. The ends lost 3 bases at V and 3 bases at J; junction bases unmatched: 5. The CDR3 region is CASSLQRGSYEQYF. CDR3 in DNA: TGTGCCAGCAGCTTGCAGCGGGGCAGCTACGAGCAGTACTTC.

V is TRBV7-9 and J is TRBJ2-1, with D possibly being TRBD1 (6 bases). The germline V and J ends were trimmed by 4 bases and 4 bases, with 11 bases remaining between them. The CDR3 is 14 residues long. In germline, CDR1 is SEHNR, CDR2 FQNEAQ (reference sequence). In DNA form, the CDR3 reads TGTGCCAGCAGCTACAGGGCTATGTACAATGAGCAGTTCTTC. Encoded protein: CASSYRAMYNEQFF. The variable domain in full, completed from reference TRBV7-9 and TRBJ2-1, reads DTGVSQNPRHKITKRGQNVTFRCDPISEHNRLYWYRQTLGQGPEFLTYFQNEAQLEKSRLLSDRFSAERPKGSFSTLEIQRTEQGDSAMYLCASSYRAMYNEQFFGPGTRLTVL.

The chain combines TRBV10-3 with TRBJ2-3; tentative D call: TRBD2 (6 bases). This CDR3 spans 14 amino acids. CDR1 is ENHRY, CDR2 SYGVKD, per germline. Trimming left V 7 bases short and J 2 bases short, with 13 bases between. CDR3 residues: CAIKGGIVTDTQYF. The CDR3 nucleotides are TGTGCCATCAAAGGAGGGATTGTCACAGATACGCAGTATTTT.

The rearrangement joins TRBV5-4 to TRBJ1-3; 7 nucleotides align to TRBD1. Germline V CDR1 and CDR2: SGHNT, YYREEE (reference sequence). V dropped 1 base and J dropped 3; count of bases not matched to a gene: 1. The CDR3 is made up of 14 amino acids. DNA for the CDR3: TGTGCCAGCAGCTTGTGGGACAGTGGAAACACCATATATTTT. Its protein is CASSLWDSGNTIYF.

The CDR3 region is CASRGGPEPSNQPQHF. As DNA, the CDR3 is TGTGCCAGCAGAGGAGGTCCGGAACCTAGCAATCAGCCCCAGCATTTT. The rearrangement joins TRBV28 to TRBJ1-5; no clear D. Deletions cut 6 bases from V and 0 bases from J, with 15 bases between. Germline V gives CDR1 MDHEN, CDR2 SYDVKM. CDR3 size: 16 residues.

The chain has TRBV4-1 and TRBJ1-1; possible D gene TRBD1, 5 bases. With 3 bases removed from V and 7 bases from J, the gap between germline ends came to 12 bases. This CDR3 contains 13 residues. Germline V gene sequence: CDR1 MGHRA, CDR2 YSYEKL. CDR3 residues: CASSHRRGGEAFF. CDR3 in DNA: TGCGCCAGCAGCCATAGACGGGGGGGTGAAGCTTTCTTT.

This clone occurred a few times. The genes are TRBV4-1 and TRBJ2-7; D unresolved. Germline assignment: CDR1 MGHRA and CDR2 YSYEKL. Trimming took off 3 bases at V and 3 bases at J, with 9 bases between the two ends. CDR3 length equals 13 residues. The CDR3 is CASSHSQNYEQYF. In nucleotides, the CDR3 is TGCGCCAGCAGCCACTCACAAAACTACGAGCAGTACTTC.

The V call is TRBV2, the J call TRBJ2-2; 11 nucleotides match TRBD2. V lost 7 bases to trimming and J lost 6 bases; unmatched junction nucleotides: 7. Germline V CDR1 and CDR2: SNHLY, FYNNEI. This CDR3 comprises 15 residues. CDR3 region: CASKELAGEPGELFF. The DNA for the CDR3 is TGTGCCAGCAAGGAACTAGCGGGAGAGCCCGGGGAGCTGTTTTTT.

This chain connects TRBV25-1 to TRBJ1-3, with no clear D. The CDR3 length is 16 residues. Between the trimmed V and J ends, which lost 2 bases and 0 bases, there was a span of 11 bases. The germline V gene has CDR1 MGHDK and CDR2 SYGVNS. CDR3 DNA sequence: TGTGCCAGCAGTGAAGCAAGGAGTTACTCTGGAAACACCATATATTTT. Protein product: CASSEARSYSGNTIYF. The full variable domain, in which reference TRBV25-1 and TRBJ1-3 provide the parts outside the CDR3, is EADIYQTPRYLVIGTGKKITLECSQTMGHDKMYWYQQDPGMELHLIHYSYGVNSTEKGDLSSESTVSRIRTEHFPLTLESARPSHTSQYLCASSEARSYSGNTIYFGEGSWLTVV.

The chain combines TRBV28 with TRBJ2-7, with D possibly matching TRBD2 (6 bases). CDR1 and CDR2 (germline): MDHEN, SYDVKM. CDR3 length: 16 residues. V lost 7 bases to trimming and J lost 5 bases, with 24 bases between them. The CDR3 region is CASTPTGVRGWDEQYF. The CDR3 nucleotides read TGTGCCAGCACCCCTACCGGGGTTCGGGGGTGGGACGAGCAGTACTTC. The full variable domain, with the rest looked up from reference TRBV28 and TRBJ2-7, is DVKVTQSSRYLVKRTGEKVFLECVQDMDHENMFWYRQDPGLGLRLIYFSYDVKMKEKGDIPEGYSVSREKKERFSLILESASTNQTSMYLCASTPTGVRGWDEQYFGPGTRLTVT.

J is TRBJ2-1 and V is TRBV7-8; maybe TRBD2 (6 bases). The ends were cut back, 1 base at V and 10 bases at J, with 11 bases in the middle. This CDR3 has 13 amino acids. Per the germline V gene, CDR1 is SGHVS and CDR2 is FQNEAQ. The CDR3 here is CASSLGVLAEQFF. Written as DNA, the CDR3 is TGTGCCAGCAGCTTAGGGGTCCTAGCGGAGCAGTTCTTC.

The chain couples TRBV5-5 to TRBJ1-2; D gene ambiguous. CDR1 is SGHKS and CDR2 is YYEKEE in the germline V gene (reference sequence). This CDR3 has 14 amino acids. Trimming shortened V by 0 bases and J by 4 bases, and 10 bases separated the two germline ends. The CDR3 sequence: CASSLGIEGYGYTF. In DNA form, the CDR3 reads TGTGCCAGCAGCTTGGGGATTGAGGGCTATGGCTACACCTTC.

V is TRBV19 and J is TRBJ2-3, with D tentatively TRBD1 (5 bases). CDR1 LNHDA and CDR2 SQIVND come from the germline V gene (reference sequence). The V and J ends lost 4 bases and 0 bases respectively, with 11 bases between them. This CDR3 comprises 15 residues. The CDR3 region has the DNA TGTGCCAGTAGTAGAGGACAATCTAGCACAGATACGCAGTATTTT. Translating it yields CASSRGQSSTDTQYF.

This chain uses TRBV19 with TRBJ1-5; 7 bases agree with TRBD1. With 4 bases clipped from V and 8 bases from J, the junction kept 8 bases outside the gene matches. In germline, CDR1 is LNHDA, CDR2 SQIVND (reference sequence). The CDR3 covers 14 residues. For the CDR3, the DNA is TGTGCCAGTAGTACGACTTCCGGGACAGAGCCCCAGCATTTT. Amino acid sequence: CASSTTSGTEPQHF. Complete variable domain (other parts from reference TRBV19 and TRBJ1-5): DGGITQSPKYLFRKEGQNVTLSCEQNLNHDAMYWYRQDPGQGLRLIYYSQIVNDFQKGDIAEGYSVSREKKESFPLTVTSAQKNPTAFYLCASSTTSGTEPQHFGDGTRLSIL.

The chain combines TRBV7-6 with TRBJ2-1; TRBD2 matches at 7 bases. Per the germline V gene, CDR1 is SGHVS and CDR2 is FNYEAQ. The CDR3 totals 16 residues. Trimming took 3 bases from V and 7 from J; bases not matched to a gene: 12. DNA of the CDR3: TGTGCCAGCAGCTTTGATGCGGGAGTGAGGGGTAATGAGCAGTTCTTC. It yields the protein CASSFDAGVRGNEQFF.

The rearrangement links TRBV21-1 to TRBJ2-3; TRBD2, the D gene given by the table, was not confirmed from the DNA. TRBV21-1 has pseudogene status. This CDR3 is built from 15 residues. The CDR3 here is CATPTLKVHADTQYF. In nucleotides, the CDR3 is TGTGCCACCCCGACTCTTAAGGTACATGCAGATACGCAGTATTTT.

CDR3 sequence (DNA): TGTGCCAGCAGCTTTAGGAAGCTAGCGGGAGCTAACGCGAACACCGGGGAGCTGTTTTTT. Its protein is CASSFRKLAGANANTGELFF. This chain connects TRBV12-1 to TRBJ2-2; TRBD2, the D gene given by the table, was not confirmed from the DNA. TRBV12-1 is an annotated pseudogene. There are 20 residues in the CDR3.

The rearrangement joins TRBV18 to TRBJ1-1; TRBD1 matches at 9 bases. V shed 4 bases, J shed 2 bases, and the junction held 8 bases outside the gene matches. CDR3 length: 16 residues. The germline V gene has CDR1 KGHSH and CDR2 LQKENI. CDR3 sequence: CASSHRGQGNNTEAFF. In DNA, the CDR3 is TGTGCCAGCTCACACCGGGGACAGGGAAACAACACTGAAGCTTTCTTT.

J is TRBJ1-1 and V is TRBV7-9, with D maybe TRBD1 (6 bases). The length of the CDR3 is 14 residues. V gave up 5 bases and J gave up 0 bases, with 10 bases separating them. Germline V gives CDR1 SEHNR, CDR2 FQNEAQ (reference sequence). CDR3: CASSVTGVNTEAFF. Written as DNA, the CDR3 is TGTGCCAGCAGCGTGACAGGAGTGAACACTGAAGCTTTCTTT.

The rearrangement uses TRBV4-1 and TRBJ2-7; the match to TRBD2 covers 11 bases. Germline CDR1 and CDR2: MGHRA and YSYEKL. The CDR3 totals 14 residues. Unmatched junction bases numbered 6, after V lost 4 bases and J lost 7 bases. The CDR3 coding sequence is TGCGCCAGCAGCCTTCGACTAGCGGGATATGAGCAGTACTTC. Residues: CASSLRLAGYEQYF.